The next 26 T cell receptor beta chains were all read from a single sample in a study of blood T cell repertoires in COVID-19. The method was immunoSEQ multiplex PCR; TCRdb's version includes in-frame clones alone and lacks a portion of them. The sample shows a few hundred thousand clones, roughly 84% of them seen only once. Material for sequencing was peripheral blood. These receptors came from a woman aged 55-69 years who had recovered from COVID-19.

This clone was recorded a few times. The gene calls are TRBV11-2 and TRBJ2-3; D remains ambiguous. V lost 8 bases and J 2 bases, leaving 5 bases between the germline ends. The CDR3 covers 11 residues. In germline, CDR1 is SGHAT, CDR2 FQNNGV. The CDR3 coding sequence is TGTGCCAGCTTACTCACAGATACGCAGTATTTT. Protein: CASLLTDTQYF.

V gene TRBV7-2 combines with J gene TRBJ2-1; a weak D match, TRBD1 (6 bases). Germline V gene sequence: CDR1 SGHTA, CDR2 FQGNSA. The CDR3 is made up of 13 amino acids. Deletions cut 5 bases from V and 7 bases from J, with 12 bases between. The DNA for the CDR3 is TGTGCCAGCAGCGACAGGATGGGGAATGAGCAGTTCTTC. It specifies CASSDRMGNEQFF.

The chain carries TRBV30 and TRBJ2-3; tentative D call: TRBD2 (6 bases). The CDR3 contains 12 residues. Trimming pared 3 bases from V and 9 bases from J, leaving 13 bases between. Germline assignment: CDR1 GTSNPN and CDR2 SVGIG (reference sequence). DNA for the CDR3: TGTGCCTGGAGGCCAGGAGGAGGGACGCAGTATTTT. Protein product: CAWRPGGGTQYF.

The chain couples TRBV25-1 to TRBJ1-1; 7 bases align to TRBD1. Germline loops: CDR1 MGHDK, CDR2 SYGVNS. There are 15 residues in the CDR3. J was trimmed by 4 bases and V by 6 bases; bases with no gene match: 11. CDR3 DNA sequence: TGTGCCAGCAGCCCCCCAGGGGGGCGCAGCACTGAAGCTTTCTTT. This gives the protein CASSPPGGRSTEAFF.

This clone appeared a few times. The rearrangement uses TRBV5-4 and TRBJ1-2; maybe TRBD1 (5 bases). Trimming pared 0 bases from V and 5 bases from J, leaving 14 bases between. CDR3 length: 15 amino acids. Germline CDR1 and CDR2: SGHNT and YYREEE (reference sequence). The CDR3 here is CASSLVVTEAYGYTF. CDR3 nucleotides: TGTGCCAGCAGCTTGGTTGTGACAGAAGCATATGGCTACACCTTC.

The V call is TRBV5-1, the J call TRBJ1-2; unclear D gene. Trimming took 2 bases from V and 7 from J, leaving 12 bases between them. The CDR3 spans 13 residues. Germline V gene data show CDR1 as SGHRS and CDR2 as YFSETQ. The CDR3 loop reads CASSFEGWGGYTF. CDR3 coding DNA: TGCGCCAGCAGCTTCGAGGGATGGGGTGGCTACACCTTC.

The chain recombines TRBV7-9 with TRBJ2-7; no clear D. Trimming cost V 5 bases and J 4 bases, with 6 bases left between them. This CDR3 is 11 amino acids long. The germline CDR1 and CDR2 sequences are SEHNR and FQNEAQ (reference sequence). CDR3 sequence: CASSPLYEQYF. CDR3 nucleotides: TGTGCCAGCAGCCCCTTGTACGAGCAGTACTTC.

The V and J genes are TRBV4-3 and TRBJ1-2; 7 bases match TRBD1. Germline V CDR1 and CDR2: LGHNA, YSLEER. CDR3 size: 15 residues. V lost 1 base and J lost 6; bases outside the gene matches: 8. This CDR3 is CASSQGKGAVNGYTF. The CDR3 coding sequence is TGCGCCAGCAGCCAAGGGAAGGGGGCAGTAAATGGCTACACCTTC.

The chain has TRBV27 and TRBJ2-7; TRBD1 matches at 7 bases. CDR1 is MNHEY and CDR2 is SMNVEV in the germline V gene (reference sequence). This CDR3 is built from 14 residues. After removal of 5 bases from V and 0 bases from J, the junction contained 4 bases not matched to a gene. The CDR3 DNA reads TGTGCCAGCAGTCCCCGACAGGGCTCCTACGAGCAGTACTTC. This translates into CASSPRQGSYEQYF.

This sequence joins TRBV6-5 and TRBJ2-5; TRBD1 matches at 8 bases. The CDR3 extends over 14 amino acids. CDR1 and CDR2 from the germline V gene are MNHEY and SVGAGI. V gave up 6 bases and J gave up 4 bases; unmatched junction bases: 7. In nucleotides, the CDR3 is TGTGCCAGCAGCCCACCCGGGACAGGAGAGACCCAGTACTTC. Translating it yields CASSPPGTGETQYF.

The chain uses TRBV6-2 or TRBV6-3 and TRBJ1-1, with 8 bases that match TRBD1. Germline CDR1 reads MNHEY; CDR2 reads SVGEGT. The length of the CDR3 is 14 residues. V shed 6 bases and J 3 bases; nucleotides not matched to a gene: 6. The CDR3 spells CASSSSGGHTEAFF. In DNA form, the CDR3 reads TGTGCCAGCAGCTCGTCAGGGGGCCACACTGAAGCTTTCTTT.

V usage is TRBV6-2 or TRBV6-3 and J usage is TRBJ1-2; 10 bases match TRBD1. Germline trimming cut 4 bases from V and 6 bases from J; bases unmatched to any gene: 11. The germline V gene encodes CDR1 MNHEY and CDR2 SVGEGT. The CDR3 consists of 16 residues. The CDR3 coding sequence is TGTGCCAGCAGTTCCCGCCGACAGGGGGCTGTTAATGGCTACACCTTC. It yields the protein CASSSRRQGAVNGYTF.

This chain connects TRBV18 to TRBJ1-2, with D possibly matching TRBD1 (6 bases). From germline, CDR1 is KGHSH and CDR2 LQKENI. V lost 3 bases and J 2 bases, leaving 10 bases between the germline ends. CDR3 size: 14 residues. CDR3 sequence: CASSPQTGNYGYTF. The CDR3 bases are TGTGCCAGCTCACCTCAAACAGGGAACTATGGCTACACCTTC.

The J gene is TRBJ2-3, the V gene TRBV10-3, with D tentatively TRBD1 (6 bases). Germline V gene lookup returns CDR1 ENHRY and CDR2 SYGVKD. The CDR3 runs 14 residues. The V end was cut by 8 bases, the J end by 2 bases, with 14 bases between. This CDR3 is CAIGDKVATDTQYF. The CDR3 DNA reads as TGTGCCATCGGGGACAAGGTAGCCACAGATACGCAGTATTTT.

The chain recombines TRBV4-3 with TRBJ2-1, with D possibly matching TRBD2 (5 bases). Germline V gene lookup returns CDR1 LGHNA and CDR2 YSLEER. CDR3 length: 15 residues. Trimming removed 1 base at V and 4 bases at J, with 11 bases between. CDR3 loop: CASSQALVAYNEQFF. The CDR3 DNA sequence: TGCGCCAGCAGCCAAGCGTTGGTAGCGTACAATGAGCAGTTCTTC.

This clone occurred a few times. The V call is TRBV15, the J call TRBJ2-5; perhaps TRBD1 as D (5 bases). In germline, CDR1 is LNHNV, CDR2 YYDKDF (reference sequence). The V end was cut by 0 bases, the J end by 5 bases, with 13 bases between. This CDR3 region has 15 residues. This chain's CDR3 is CATSRDPQGEETQYF. For the CDR3, the DNA is TGTGCCACCAGCAGAGATCCCCAGGGTGAGGAGACCCAGTACTTC.

As concerns this clone: The CDR3 carries no conserved terminal phenylalanine or tryptophan, so it likely arises from a read error. The limits of the CDR3 on the DNA are not certain, so only TCRdb's listed CDR3 is given. The CDR3 here is CASSPTCPSG. This chain joins TRBV3-1 (or the pseudogene TRBV3-2) and TRBJ1-1. Germline loops: CDR1 LGHDT, CDR2 YNNKEL (reference sequence). The CDR3 is 10 residues long, ends included.

This chain links TRBV11-2 with TRBJ1-6, with D unresolved. V dropped 0 bases and J dropped 9 bases, with 12 bases sitting between them. This CDR3 has 15 residues. Germline loops: CDR1 SGHAT, CDR2 FQNNGV. The CDR3 protein is CASSLDGGSASPLHF. DNA for the CDR3: TGTGCCAGCAGCTTAGATGGCGGAAGTGCTTCACCCCTCCACTTT.

This sequence joins TRBV12-5 and TRBJ2-3; possible D gene TRBD2, 6 bases. Germline CDR1 is LGHNT and CDR2 is FRNRAP. Trimming left V 1 base short and J 0 bases short, with 14 bases between. This CDR3 has 17 amino acids. The CDR3 sequence is CASGLGWTTPSTDTQYF. The CDR3 region has the DNA TGTGCTAGTGGTTTGGGATGGACTACCCCCAGCACAGATACGCAGTATTTT.

This clone was observed a single time. V is TRBV13 and J is TRBJ2-3; 7 bases match TRBD2. From germline, CDR1 is PRHDT and CDR2 FYEKMQ (reference sequence). The CDR3 has 15 residues. V was clipped by 3 bases and J by 4 bases; unmatched bases: 7. The CDR3 here is CASSLGGGRADTQYF. The CDR3 region has the DNA TGTGCCAGCAGCTTGGGCGGGGGTCGCGCAGATACGCAGTATTTT.

The chain uses TRBV7-9 and TRBJ2-2, with TRBD1 as a possible D gene (7 bases). Germline V gives CDR1 SEHNR, CDR2 FQNEAQ (reference sequence). V gave up 6 bases and J gave up 0 bases, with 23 bases separating them. The CDR3 consists of 19 residues. This chain's CDR3 is CASRPGTALTRANTGELFF. The CDR3 DNA sequence: TGTGCCAGCAGACCCGGGACAGCCTTGACTAGGGCGAACACCGGGGAGCTGTTTTTT.

The chain recombines TRBV27 with TRBJ1-5, with 7 bases fitting TRBD1. After removal of 0 bases from V and 7 bases from J, the junction contained 6 bases not matched to a gene. The V gene's germline CDR1 is MNHEY and CDR2 SMNVEV (reference sequence). This CDR3 region has 15 residues. The CDR3 bases are TGTGCCAGCAGTTTATCCCCGACAGGGATCCAGCCCCAGCATTTT. Protein sequence: CASSLSPTGIQPQHF.

The V call is TRBV7-3, the J call TRBJ2-3, with 7 bases matching TRBD2. This CDR3 is 16 amino acids long. Germline trimming cut 5 bases from V and 5 bases from J; bases unmatched to any gene: 13. The V gene's germline CDR1 is SGHTA and CDR2 FQGTGA. As DNA, the CDR3 is TGTGCCAGCAGCCCCCTGGGAGCGGGGTTGGTAGATACGCAGTATTTT. Translation gives CASSPLGAGLVDTQYF.

The chain carries TRBV19 and TRBJ1-2; D might be TRBD1 (5 bases). This CDR3 contains 15 residues. V was trimmed by 7 bases and J by 4 bases, leaving 19 bases between them. Germline V gene data show CDR1 as LNHDA and CDR2 as SQIVND (reference sequence). CDR3 sequence (DNA): TGTGCCAGTAAGATAGGGGCCCCCGGGCGCTATGGCTACACCTTC. This gives the protein CASKIGAPGRYGYTF.

The chain combines TRBV6-1 with TRBJ1-5; TRBD1 is a possible D gene (6 bases). The V gene lost 4 bases and the J gene lost 2 bases, with 21 bases spanning the gap. The CDR3 spans 18 residues. In germline, CDR1 is MNHNS, CDR2 SASEGT. Here the CDR3 DNA reads TGTGCCAGCAGTGGAACCTACAGGGAACCTTGGGGCAATCAGCCCCAGCATTTT. Its protein product is CASSGTYREPWGNQPQHF.

The gene calls are TRBV4-2 and TRBJ2-5, with D maybe TRBD1 (6 bases). From germline, CDR1 is LGHNA and CDR2 YNFKEQ. Between the trimmed V and J ends, which lost 4 bases and 1 base, there was a span of 16 bases. CDR3 length equals 16 residues. CDR3 sequence (DNA): TGTGCCAGCAGCCGACGAAGGGGGACGACCCAAGAGACCCAGTACTTC. It encodes CASSRRRGTTQETQYF.